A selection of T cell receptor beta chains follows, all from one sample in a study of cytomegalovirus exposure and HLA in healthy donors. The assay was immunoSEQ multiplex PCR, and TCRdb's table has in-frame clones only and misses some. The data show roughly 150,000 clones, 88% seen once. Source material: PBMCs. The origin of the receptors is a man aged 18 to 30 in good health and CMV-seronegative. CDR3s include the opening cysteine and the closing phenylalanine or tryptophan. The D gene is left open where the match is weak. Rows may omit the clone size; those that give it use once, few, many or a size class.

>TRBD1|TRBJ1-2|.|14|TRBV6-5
CASSYGTGAYGYTF
TGTGCCAGCAGTTATGGGACAGGGGCCTACGGCTACACCTTC
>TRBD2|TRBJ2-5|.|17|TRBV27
CASSPLKVAGRQETQYF
TGTGCCAGCAGTCCCTTAAAAGTAGCGGGGCGCCAAGAGACCCAGTACTTC
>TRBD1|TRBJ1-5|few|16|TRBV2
CASRTMTGGGQQPQHF
TGTGCCAGCAGGACTATGACAGGGGGGGGCCAGCAGCCCCAGCATTTT
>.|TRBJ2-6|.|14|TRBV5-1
CASSQVYGANVLTF
TGCGCCAGCAGCCAGGTTTATGGGGCCAACGTCCTGACTTTC
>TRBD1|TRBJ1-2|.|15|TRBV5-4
CASSPTTGGGFGYTF
TGTGCCAGCAGCCCGACGACAGGGGGCGGTTTCGGCTACACCTTC
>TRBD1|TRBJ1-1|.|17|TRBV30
CAWFIFGQVDMNTEAFF
TGTGCCTGGTTCATCTTCGGACAGGTGGACATGAACACTGAAGCTTTCTTT
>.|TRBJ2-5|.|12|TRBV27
CASSLPAGTQYF
TGTGCCAGCAGTCTCCCCGCAGGGACCCAGTACTTC
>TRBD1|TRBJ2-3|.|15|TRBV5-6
CANSSPGQSTDTQYF
TGTGCCAACAGCTCTCCGGGACAGAGCACAGATACGCAGTATTTT
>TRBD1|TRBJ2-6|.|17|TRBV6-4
CASSRDRTTSGANVLTF
TGTGCCAGCAGCCGGGACAGGACTACCTCTGGGGCCAACGTCCTGACTTTC
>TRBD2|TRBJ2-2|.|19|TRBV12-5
CASGLVRFGLAANTGTLFF
TGTGCTAGTGGTTTGGTACGATTCGGACTAGCAGCGAACACCGGGACCCTGTTTTTT
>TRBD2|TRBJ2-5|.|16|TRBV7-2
CASSLASGGSRGTQYF
TGTGCCAGCAGCTTAGCTAGCGGGGGCTCAAGGGGGACCCAGTACTTC
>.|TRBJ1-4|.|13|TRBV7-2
CASSSFTNEKLFF
TGTGCCAGCAGCTCCTTTACTAATGAAAAACTGTTTTTT
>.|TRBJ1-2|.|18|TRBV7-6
CASSLGRRGPRTNYGYTF
TGTGCCAGCAGCTTAGGCAGGCGGGGCCCCCGAACGAACTATGGCTACACCTTC
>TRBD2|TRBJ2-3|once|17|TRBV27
CASSSNIPAGGSDTQYF
TGTGCCAGCAGTTCCAACATCCCGGCGGGGGGGTCGGATACGCAGTATTTT
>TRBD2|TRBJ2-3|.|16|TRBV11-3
CASSPGLAGATDTQYF
TGTGCCAGCAGTCCCGGACTAGCGGGGGCCACAGATACGCAGTATTTT
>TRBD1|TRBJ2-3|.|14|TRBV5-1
CASSRGQGGDTQYF
TGCGCCAGCAGCAGGGGGCAGGGTGGCGATACGCAGTATTTT
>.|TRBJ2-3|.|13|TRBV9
CASSDRVTDTQYF
TGTGCCAGCAGCGACAGGGTCACAGATACGCAGTATTTT
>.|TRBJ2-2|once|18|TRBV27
CASSFEWRPKTNTGELFF
TGTGCCAGCAGTTTTGAATGGCGGCCAAAGACGAACACCGGGGAGCTGTTTTTT
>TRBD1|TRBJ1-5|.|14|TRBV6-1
CASRPTGANQPQHF
TGTGCCAGCAGGCCGACAGGGGCCAATCAGCCCCAGCATTTT
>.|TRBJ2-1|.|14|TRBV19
CATEPFGTDNEQFF
TGTGCCACCGAACCATTCGGGACTGACAATGAGCAGTTCTTC
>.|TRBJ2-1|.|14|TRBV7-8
CASSLGAVYNEQFF
TGTGCCAGCAGCTTAGGAGCGGTTTACAATGAGCAGTTCTTC
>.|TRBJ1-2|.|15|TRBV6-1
CASSESGQGVGGYTF
TGTGCCAGCAGTGAATCGGGTCAGGGCGTGGGTGGCTACACCTTC
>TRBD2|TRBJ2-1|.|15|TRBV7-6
CASSPSGRSYNEQFF
TGTGCCAGCAGCCCAAGCGGGAGGTCCTACAATGAGCAGTTCTTC
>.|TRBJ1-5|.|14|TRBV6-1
CASRGHSSNQPQHF
TGTGCCAGCAGGGGACATAGTAGCAATCAGCCCCAGCATTTT
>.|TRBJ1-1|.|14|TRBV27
CASSLLGALTEAFF
TGTGCCAGCAGTTTGTTAGGGGCTCTCACTGAAGCTTTCTTT
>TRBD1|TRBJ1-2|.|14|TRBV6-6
CASRAGQGNYGYTF
TGTGCCAGCAGGGCGGGACAGGGGAACTATGGCTACACCTTC
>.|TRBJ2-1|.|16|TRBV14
CASSHWEGGSYNEQFF
TGTGCCAGCAGCCACTGGGAGGGGGGGTCCTACAATGAGCAGTTCTTC
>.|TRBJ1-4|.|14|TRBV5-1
CASSLGGLKEKLFF
TGCGCCAGCAGCTTAGGAGGGTTGAAGGAAAAACTGTTTTTT
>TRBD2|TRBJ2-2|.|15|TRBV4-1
CASGGLAVNTGELFF
TGCGCCAGCGGGGGACTAGCGGTGAACACCGGGGAGCTGTTTTTT
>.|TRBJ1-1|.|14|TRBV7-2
CASSSGGGYTEAFF
TGTGCCAGCAGCTCGGGGGGCGGTTACACTGAAGCTTTCTTT
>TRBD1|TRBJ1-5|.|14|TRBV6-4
CASSDSGGREPQHF
TGTGCCAGCAGTGACTCAGGGGGCCGGGAGCCCCAGCATTTT